This entry is about one TCR beta chain. The antigen remains undetermined. Oncomine TCR Beta short-read sequencing was applied to DNA from cultured CD4+ T cells. TCRdb re-called the PCR reads through MiXCR, storing one row per CDR3 protein. This sample has fewer than 20,000 distinct CDR3 sequences; 50% occur once, and the top ten carry roughly 6.3%. CDR3 size: 13 residues. The V end lost 4 bases, the J end lost 0 bases, and 9 bases lay between the germline ends. Germline V CDR1 and CDR2: SQVTM, ANQGSEA. Stated treatment: approximately nine-day PBMC culture with coronavirus spike peptide pools or control peptides (ViraFEST assay). TCR sequencing followed the expansion of antigen-specific T cells with peptide pools in ViraFEST. Negative selection purified CD4+ T cells after more than nine days of culture. The data stem from a study of vaccination and CD4 T cells after COVID-19.

The chain carries TRBV29-1 and TRBJ1-1, with D possibly being TRBD1 (5 bases). The specimen sequenced was CD4+ T cells from blood, cultured in vitro. This TCR was sampled from a human donor who had recovered from COVID-19. CDR3 bases: TGCAGCGTTGGAAGGGGAATGAACACTGAAGCTTTCTTT. Translation: CSVGRGMNTEAFF.